The 3 T cell receptor beta chains presented below share a single source sample, sequenced in a study of blood T cell repertoires in COVID-19. Assay used: immunoSEQ multiplex PCR; TCRdb lists only in-frame clones, some missing. The sample has approximately 180,000 clones, 88% seen once. The sample comprised peripheral blood. The receptors shown here come from a human donor in a cohort sampled during active COVID-19.

V usage is TRBV5-5 and J usage is TRBJ1-6; the D is unclear. The V gene's germline CDR1 is SGHKS and CDR2 YYEKEE (reference sequence). The V and J ends lost 1 base and 8 bases respectively, with 13 bases between them. CDR3 length: 15 amino acids. Here the CDR3 reads CASSLLSEGYSPLHF. The CDR3 DNA is TGTGCCAGCAGCTTGTTATCCGAGGGCTATTCACCCCTCCACTTT.

This clone was detected ten times or more. The V gene is TRBV6-2 or TRBV6-3, the J gene TRBJ1-5; D is perhaps TRBD1 (5 bases). Germline V gives CDR1 MNHEY, CDR2 SVGEGT. Trimming took off 5 bases at V and 4 bases at J, with 12 bases between the two ends. CDR3 size: 14 residues. CDR3 in DNA: TGTGCCAGCAGTAAGACCCAGGGTAATCAGCCCCAGCATTTT. It is translated as CASSKTQGNQPQHF.

The chain combines TRBV5-1 with TRBJ2-3, with 9 nucleotides matching TRBD1. CDR3 size: 15 residues. Trimming removed 4 bases from V and 0 bases from J; junction bases left unmatched: 3. Germline values: CDR1 SGHRS, CDR2 YFSETQ. The CDR3 region is CASSRDRDSTDTQYF. CDR3 DNA: TGCGCCAGCAGCCGGGACAGGGACAGCACAGATACGCAGTATTTT.